The 25 T cell receptor beta chains given below trace back to one sample, sequenced in a study of memory CD4+ T cells and cytomegalovirus serostatus. TCRdb keeps only in-frame clones here, not all; method: immunoSEQ multiplex PCR. The sample records some 52,000 clones, around 83% being singletons. The sort gate was single viable CD3+CD4+CD8-CD45RO+ cells for memory CD4+ T cells. Sequencing was done on a sample of memory CD4+ T cells from blood. The receptors derive from an adult in good health and CMV-seropositive.

This clone was detected once. This same CDR3 is encoded by further DNA sequences in the sample. V and J are TRBV4-2 and TRBJ2-7; D uncertain. Germline values: CDR1 LGHNA, CDR2 YNFKEQ. The germline V and J ends were trimmed by 1 base and 1 base, with 11 bases remaining between them. This CDR3 has 15 amino acids. The chain's CDR3 is CASSQAASGSYEQYF. The CDR3 DNA sequence: TGTGCCAGCAGCCAAGCGGCTAGTGGTTCCTACGAGCAGTACTTC.

The table lists this clone with a few counts. The chain employs TRBV6-5 and TRBJ1-2, with D possibly TRBD1 on 6 matching bases. In germline, CDR1 is MNHEY, CDR2 SVGAGI. CDR3 length: 13 residues. V was pared by 6 bases and J by 4 bases, with 12 bases between. The CDR3 DNA sequence: TGTGCCAGCAGGGACAGTTATTCCTATGGCTACACCTTC. Its translation is CASRDSYSYGYTF.

The J gene is TRBJ1-1, the V gene TRBV19; no clear D. Looked up from germline, CDR1 is LNHDA and CDR2 is SQIVND (reference sequence). This CDR3 is 13 amino acids long. Trimming stripped 8 bases from V and 2 bases from J, with 12 bases between. The DNA for the CDR3 is TGTGCCAGTTCTAGGACGAAAAACACTGAAGCTTTCTTT. Translated: CASSRTKNTEAFF.

This chain joins TRBV6-5 and TRBJ1-1; D gene unclear. Germline CDR1 reads MNHEY; CDR2 reads SVGAGI. CDR3 size: 15 residues. V lost 5 bases and J lost 1, with 14 bases in between. CDR3 nucleotides: TGTGCCAGCAGTGGACGGACGGGCGGGAACACTGAAGCTTTCTTT. Translating gives CASSGRTGGNTEAFF.

The chain carries TRBV29-1 and TRBJ2-3, with TRBD1 as a possible D gene (6 bases). CDR1 SQVTM and CDR2 ANQGSEA come from the germline V gene. V was pared by 6 bases and J by 5 bases, with 18 bases between. The CDR3 totals 14 residues. CDR3 DNA: TGCAGCGTATCGACCCAGAGCAGGGGAGATACGCAGTATTTT. It specifies CSVSTQSRGDTQYF.

This clone was detected only a few times. CDR3 loop: CASSKDMNYGYTF. The CDR3, as DNA: TGTGCCAGTAGTAAGGACATGAACTATGGCTACACCTTC. The rearrangement joins TRBV19 to TRBJ1-2, with a weak D call TRBD1 (5 bases). The CDR3 totals 13 residues. V lost 4 bases, J lost 2 bases, and 8 bases lay in between. Germline CDR1 reads LNHDA; CDR2 reads SQIVND (reference sequence).

The chain has TRBV27 and TRBJ1-4; 9 bases align to TRBD1. CDR3 length: 15 amino acids. The junction had 4 bases not matched to a gene; V was cut back by 3 bases and J by 5 bases. Germline V gives CDR1 MNHEY, CDR2 SMNVEV (reference sequence). As DNA, the CDR3 is TGTGCCAGCAGTTTCCTCGGGACAGGGAATGAAAAACTGTTTTTT. This encodes CASSFLGTGNEKLFF. The full variable domain, completed using reference TRBV27 and TRBJ1-4, is EAQVTQNPRYLITVTGKKLTVTCSQNMNHEYMSWYRQDPGLGLRQIYYSMNVEVTDKGDVPEGYKVSRKEKRNFPLILESPSPNQTSLYFCASSFLGTGNEKLFFGSGTQLSVL.

The rearrangement links TRBV9 to TRBJ2-2; 10 bases align to TRBD2. CDR1 is SGDLS and CDR2 is YYNGEE in the germline V gene. After removal of 1 base from V and 6 bases from J, the junction contained 6 bases not matched to a gene. This CDR3 has 16 amino acids. The CDR3 reads CASSVIQRGGPGELFF. CDR3 nucleotide sequence: TGTGCCAGCAGCGTAATCCAGCGGGGGGGCCCCGGGGAGCTGTTTTTT.

The chain is built from TRBV7-2 and TRBJ2-7; D is perhaps TRBD1 (5 bases). The CDR3 covers 15 residues. Germline V CDR1 and CDR2: SGHTA, FQGNSA. V lost 3 bases and J lost 9, with 21 bases in between. CDR3 sequence reads: CASSFSTTGATGQYF. CDR3 coding DNA: TGTGCCAGCAGCTTCAGCACCACAGGCGCGACGGGGCAGTACTTC.

This chain uses TRBV11-1 with TRBJ2-1; D possibly uses TRBD1 or TRBD2 (5 bases each). Germline V gene sequence: CDR1 SGHAT, CDR2 FQDESV (reference sequence). The CDR3 extends over 13 amino acids. The germline V and J ends were trimmed by 5 bases and 5 bases, with 10 bases remaining between them. CDR3 DNA: TGTGCCAGCAGCACGGGACCCCACAATGAGCAGTTCTTC. This sequence encodes CASSTGPHNEQFF. The whole variable domain, filled in from reference TRBV11-1 and TRBJ2-1, reads EAEVAQSPRYKITEKSQAVAFWCDPISGHATLYWYRQILGQGPELLVQFQDESVVDDSQLPKDRFSAERLKGVDSTLKIQPAELGDSAMYLCASSTGPHNEQFFGPGTRLTVL.

This clone was recorded once. This chain joins TRBV6-1 and TRBJ2-6, with D unresolved. V shed 2 bases and J shed 2 bases, with 4 bases lying between them. CDR3 length: 14 amino acids. CDR1 is MNHNS, CDR2 SASEGT, per germline. The CDR3 here is CASSEITGANVLTF. For the CDR3, the DNA is TGTGCCAGCAGTGAAATAACTGGGGCCAACGTCCTGACTTTC.

The genes are TRBV6-6 and TRBJ1-5; tentative D call: TRBD1 (6 bases). Looked up from germline, CDR1 is MNHNY and CDR2 is SVGAGI (reference sequence). The CDR3 totals 14 residues. V was shortened by 6 bases and J by 7 bases, with 16 bases between the two germline ends. The chain's CDR3 is CASSSWGAGQPQHF. CDR3 nucleotides: TGTGCCAGCAGCTCCTGGGGGGCCGGCCAGCCCCAGCATTTT.

This clone has only a few counts. V usage is TRBV5-4 and J usage is TRBJ1-1; 10 bases match TRBD1. This CDR3 is built from 14 residues. Germline CDR1 reads SGHNT; CDR2 reads YYREEE (reference sequence). J gave up 4 bases and V 5 bases, and 5 bases lay outside the gene matches. The CDR3 DNA reads TGTGCCAGCAGTTTGACAGGGGGCGGCACTGAAGCTTTCTTT. Translated: CASSLTGGGTEAFF.

A note on this clone: The germline gene is not matched at one end of the junction; a read error may be the cause. The sample carries other DNA sequences with the same CDR3. CDR3 sequence reads: CASRRTVNEKLFF. For the CDR3, the DNA is TGCGCCAGCAGGAGGACAGTCAATGAAAAACTGTTTTTT. This rearrangement joins TRBV28 to TRBJ1-4; possible D gene TRBD1, 6 bases. Germline V gene data show CDR1 as MDHEN and CDR2 as SYDVKM. There are 13 residues in the CDR3.

V and J are TRBV19 and TRBJ2-1, with 12 bases lining up with TRBD2. The CDR3 is made up of 14 amino acids. Losses at the gene ends were 6 bases for V and 14 bases for J; bases not matched to a gene: 11. CDR1 and CDR2 (germline): LNHDA, SQIVND (reference sequence). CDR3 sequence: CASRATSGGSEEFF. CDR3 DNA: TGTGCCAGTAGGGCGACTAGCGGGGGTTCGGAGGAGTTCTTC.

A remark on this clone: The sample carries other DNA sequences with the same CDR3. The V and J genes are TRBV18 and TRBJ2-7, with TRBD1 matching 7 bases. CDR3 length equals 14 residues. Trimming removed 3 bases from V and 3 bases from J; junction bases left unmatched: 5. Germline V gives CDR1 KGHSH, CDR2 LQKENI. CDR3 protein: CASSPGTVFYEQYF. CDR3 DNA sequence: TGTGCCAGCTCACCCGGGACAGTATTCTACGAGCAGTACTTC.

V usage is TRBV6-1 and J usage is TRBJ1-1; D possibly corresponds to TRBD1 (5 bases). V shed 8 bases and J shed 6 bases, with 16 bases lying between them. The germline CDR1 and CDR2 sequences are MNHNS and SASEGT. The CDR3 loop spans 13 amino acids. In DNA, the CDR3 is TGTGCCAGCCGGGAGGCAGGGTGGTCTGAAGCTTTCTTT. Amino acid sequence: CASREAGWSEAFF.

The J gene is TRBJ1-2, the V gene TRBV6-1; D gene unclear. The CDR3 length is 15 residues. Trimming cost V 4 bases and J 9 bases, with 21 bases left between them. The germline V gene has CDR1 MNHNS and CDR2 SASEGT. In nucleotides, the CDR3 is TGTGCCAGCAGTGCCCTCAATCCTGGTGGAGATAGCTACACCTTC. Its translation is CASSALNPGGDSYTF.

V and J are TRBV7-2 and TRBJ1-1; D gene ambiguous. V lost 3 bases and J 1 base, leaving 9 bases between the germline ends. In germline, CDR1 is SGHTA, CDR2 FQGNSA. This CDR3 spans 14 amino acids. The CDR3 is CASSFSTANTEAFF. For the CDR3, the DNA is TGTGCCAGCAGCTTTAGTACAGCGAACACTGAAGCTTTCTTT.

CDR3 DNA: TGTGCCAGCAGCTTATCGGACCCCGGGTATAACGAGCAGTACTTC. The encoded protein is CASSLSDPGYNEQYF. The V gene is TRBV7-2, the J gene TRBJ2-7, with D unclear. The length of the CDR3 is 15 residues. The ends were cut back, 2 bases at V and 5 bases at J, with 16 bases in the middle. Germline V gives CDR1 SGHTA, CDR2 FQGNSA.

This clone was counted a few times. This chain uses TRBV7-6 with TRBJ2-6, with 7 bases lining up with TRBD1. From germline, CDR1 is SGHVS and CDR2 FNYEAQ. V shed 5 bases, J shed 0 bases, and the junction held 4 bases outside the gene matches. The CDR3 contains 16 residues. The CDR3 is CASSPGDSSGANVLTF. CDR3 sequence (DNA): TGTGCCAGCAGCCCAGGGGACAGCTCTGGGGCCAACGTCCTGACTTTC.

The V gene is TRBV5-4, the J gene TRBJ2-3; D gene ambiguous. V lost 4 bases, J lost 5 bases, and 17 bases lay in between. The length of the CDR3 is 15 residues. In germline, CDR1 is SGHNT, CDR2 YYREEE (reference sequence). The CDR3 nucleotides are TGTGCCAGCAGCCAAAGGGCGCAGAGCCGAGATACGCAGTATTTT. It specifies CASSQRAQSRDTQYF.

The chain uses TRBV9 and TRBJ2-2; TRBD2 matches at 7 bases. Germline trimming cut 0 bases from V and 0 bases from J; bases unmatched to any gene: 8. Germline V lookup: CDR1 SGDLS, CDR2 YYNGEE. This CDR3 contains 18 residues. The CDR3 DNA reads as TGTGCCAGCAGCGTAGGTCTAGCGGAGAACGCGAACACCGGGGAGCTGTTTTTT. Its protein is CASSVGLAENANTGELFF.

This chain uses TRBV4-1 with TRBJ1-4; no clear D. CDR1 and CDR2 (germline): MGHRA, YSYEKL. V was clipped by 1 base and J by 5 bases, with 11 bases between them. The CDR3 extends over 15 amino acids. The CDR3 region is CASSQGDGRNEKLFF. Here the CDR3 DNA reads TGCGCCAGCAGCCAAGGCGACGGTCGAAATGAAAAACTGTTTTTT.

The chain uses TRBV2 and TRBJ2-1; the D gene is possibly TRBD2 (5 bases). The CDR3 is made up of 14 amino acids. Trimming shortened V by 7 bases and J by 7 bases, and 17 bases separated the two germline ends. Germline assignment: CDR1 SNHLY and CDR2 FYNNEI. The CDR3 nucleotides are TGTGCCAGCATCGGGGTCCTCCAGAGGAATGAGCAGTTCTTC. Translating it yields CASIGVLQRNEQFF.